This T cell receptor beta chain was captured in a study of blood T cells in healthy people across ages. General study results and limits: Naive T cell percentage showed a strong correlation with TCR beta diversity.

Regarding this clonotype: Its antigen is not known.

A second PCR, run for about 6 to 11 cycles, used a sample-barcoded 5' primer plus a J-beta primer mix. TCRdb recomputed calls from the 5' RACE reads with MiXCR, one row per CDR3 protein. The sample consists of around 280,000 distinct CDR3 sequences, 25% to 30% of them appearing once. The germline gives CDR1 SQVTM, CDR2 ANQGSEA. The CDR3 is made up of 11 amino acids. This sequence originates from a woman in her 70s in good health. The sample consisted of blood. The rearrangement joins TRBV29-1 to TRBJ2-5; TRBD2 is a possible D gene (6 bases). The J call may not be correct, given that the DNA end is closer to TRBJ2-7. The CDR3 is CSVIAAYEQYF. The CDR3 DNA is TGCAGCGTTATAGCGGCCTACGAGCAGTACTTC.